This TCR beta chain was recovered during a study of blood T cells in healthy people across ages. Extractions gave at least 5.5 micrograms of total RNA per sample. CDR3 length equals 18 residues. Germline assignment: CDR1 SGHDN and CDR2 FVKESK. V lost 4 bases and J lost 8, with 27 bases in between. Whole-study results and caveats: Long-lived and aged donors differed, with more naive CD4+ cells and higher diversity in the long-lived.

On this clonotype itself: Its antigen is not identified.

Combining a sample-barcoded 5' primer with a J-beta primer mix, a second PCR ran for roughly 7 to 11 cycles. Using its own MiXCR run on the 5' RACE reads, TCRdb lists one record per CDR3 protein. Of over 300,000 distinct CDR3 sequences listed, about 52% are singletons. This chain joins TRBV14 and TRBJ2-1; D gene ambiguous. Sequenced: blood. The sequence was obtained from a man between 60 and 75 years old in good health. The CDR3 DNA sequence: TGTGCCAGCAGCCCCCCCGTGGTGTGGCGGACCGGCTCCGATGAGCAGTTCTTC. Translation: CASSPPVVWRTGSDEQFF.